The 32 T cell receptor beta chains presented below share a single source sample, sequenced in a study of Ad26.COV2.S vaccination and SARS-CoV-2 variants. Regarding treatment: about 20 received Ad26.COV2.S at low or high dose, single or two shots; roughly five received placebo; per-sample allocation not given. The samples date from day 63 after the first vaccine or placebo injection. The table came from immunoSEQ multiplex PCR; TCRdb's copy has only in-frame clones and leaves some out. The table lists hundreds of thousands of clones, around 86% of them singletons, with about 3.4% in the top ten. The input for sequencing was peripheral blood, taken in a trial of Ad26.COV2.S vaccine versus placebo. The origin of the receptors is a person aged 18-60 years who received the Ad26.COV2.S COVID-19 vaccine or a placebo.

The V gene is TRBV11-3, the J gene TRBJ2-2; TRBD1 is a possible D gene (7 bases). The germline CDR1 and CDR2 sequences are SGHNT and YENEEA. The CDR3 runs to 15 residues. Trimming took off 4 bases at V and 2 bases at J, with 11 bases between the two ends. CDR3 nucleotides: TGTGCCAGCAGCTCCCAGGGGGGAAACACCGGGGAGCTGTTTTTT. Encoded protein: CASSSQGGNTGELFF.

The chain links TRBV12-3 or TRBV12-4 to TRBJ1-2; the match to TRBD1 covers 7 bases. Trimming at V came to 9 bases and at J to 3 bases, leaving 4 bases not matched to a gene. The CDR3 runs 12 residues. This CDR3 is CASKQGHYGYTF. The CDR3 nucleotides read TGTGCCAGTAAACAGGGGCACTATGGCTACACCTTC.

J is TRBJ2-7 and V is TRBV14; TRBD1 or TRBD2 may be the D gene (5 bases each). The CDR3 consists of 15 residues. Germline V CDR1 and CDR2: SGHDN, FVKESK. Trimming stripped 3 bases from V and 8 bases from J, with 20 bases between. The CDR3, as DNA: TGTGCCAGCAGCCATAGGACGATAACTACGGGACAGCAGTACTTC. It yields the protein CASSHRTITTGQQYF.

The CDR3 spells CASSGGGAEAFF. CDR3 DNA sequence: TGTGCCAGCAGTGGGGGTGGGGCTGAAGCTTTCTTT. The genes are TRBV2 and TRBJ1-1; no clear D gene. Deletions cut 4 bases from V and 6 bases from J, with 9 bases between. There are 12 residues in the CDR3. The V gene's germline CDR1 is SNHLY and CDR2 FYNNEI.

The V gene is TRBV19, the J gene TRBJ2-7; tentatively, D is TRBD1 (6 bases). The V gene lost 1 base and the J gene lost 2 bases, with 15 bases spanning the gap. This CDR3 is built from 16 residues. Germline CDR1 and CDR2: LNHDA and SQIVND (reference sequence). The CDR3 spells CASSIGGQTWAYEQYF. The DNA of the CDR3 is TGTGCCAGTAGTATAGGGGGGCAGACTTGGGCCTACGAGCAGTACTTC.

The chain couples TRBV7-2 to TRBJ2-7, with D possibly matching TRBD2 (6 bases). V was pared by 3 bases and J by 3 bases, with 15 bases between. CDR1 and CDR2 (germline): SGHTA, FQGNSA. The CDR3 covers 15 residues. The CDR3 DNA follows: TGTGCCAGCAGCTTTTCAGGGCCCGGGGGCTACGAGCAGTACTTC. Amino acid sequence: CASSFSGPGGYEQYF.

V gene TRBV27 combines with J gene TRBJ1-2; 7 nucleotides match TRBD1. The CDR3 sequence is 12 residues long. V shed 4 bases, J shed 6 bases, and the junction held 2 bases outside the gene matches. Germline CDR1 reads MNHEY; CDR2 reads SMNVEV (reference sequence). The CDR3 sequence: CASSSGTDGYTF. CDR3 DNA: TGTGCCAGCAGTTCCGGGACAGATGGCTACACCTTC.

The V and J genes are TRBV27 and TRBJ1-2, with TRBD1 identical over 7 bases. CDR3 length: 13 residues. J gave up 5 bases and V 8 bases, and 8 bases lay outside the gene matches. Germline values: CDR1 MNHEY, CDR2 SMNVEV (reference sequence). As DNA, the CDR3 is TGTGCCAGCTGCACAGGGGTCGGTTATGGCTACACCTTC. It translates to CASCTGVGYGYTF.

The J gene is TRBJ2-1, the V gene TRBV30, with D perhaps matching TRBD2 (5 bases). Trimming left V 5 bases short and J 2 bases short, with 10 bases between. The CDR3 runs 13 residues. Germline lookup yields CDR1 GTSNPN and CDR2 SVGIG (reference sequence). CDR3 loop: CAWAGNAYNEQFF. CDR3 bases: TGTGCCTGGGCCGGGAACGCCTACAATGAGCAGTTCTTC.

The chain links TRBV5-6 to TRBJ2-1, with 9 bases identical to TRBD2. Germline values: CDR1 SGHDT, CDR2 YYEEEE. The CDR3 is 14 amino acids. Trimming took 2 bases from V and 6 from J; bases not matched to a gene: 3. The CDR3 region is CASSFLAGVNEQFF. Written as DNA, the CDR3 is TGTGCCAGCAGCTTTTTAGCGGGAGTCAATGAGCAGTTCTTC. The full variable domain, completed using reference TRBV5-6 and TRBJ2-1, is DAGVTQSPTHLIKTRGQQVTLRCSPKSGHDTVSWYQQALGQGPQFIFQYYEEEERQRGNFPDRFSGHQFPNYSSELNVNALLLGDSALYLCASSFLAGVNEQFFGPGTRLTVL.

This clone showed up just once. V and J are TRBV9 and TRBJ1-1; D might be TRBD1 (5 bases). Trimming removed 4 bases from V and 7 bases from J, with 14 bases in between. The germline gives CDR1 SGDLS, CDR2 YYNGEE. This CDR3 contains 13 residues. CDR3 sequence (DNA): TGTGCCAGCAGCCCTCGGGGGGTGCGTGAAGCTTTCTTT. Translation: CASSPRGVREAFF.

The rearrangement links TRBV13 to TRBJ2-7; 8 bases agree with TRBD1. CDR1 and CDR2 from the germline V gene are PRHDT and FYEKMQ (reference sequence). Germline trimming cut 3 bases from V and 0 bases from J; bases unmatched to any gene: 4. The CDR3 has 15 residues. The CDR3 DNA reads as TGTGCCAGCAGCTTCGACAGGGGTTACTCCTACGAGCAGTACTTC. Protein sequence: CASSFDRGYSYEQYF.

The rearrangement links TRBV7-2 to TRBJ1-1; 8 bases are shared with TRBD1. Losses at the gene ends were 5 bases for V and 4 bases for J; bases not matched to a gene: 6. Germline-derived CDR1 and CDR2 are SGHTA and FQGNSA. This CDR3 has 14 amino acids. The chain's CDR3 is CASSVTDRGTEAFF. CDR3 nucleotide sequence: TGTGCCAGCAGCGTGACAGACAGGGGCACTGAAGCTTTCTTT.

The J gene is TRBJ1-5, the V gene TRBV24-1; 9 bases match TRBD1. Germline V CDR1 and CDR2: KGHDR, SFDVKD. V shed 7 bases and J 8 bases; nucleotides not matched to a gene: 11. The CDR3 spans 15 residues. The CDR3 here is CATSAIPGQGKPQHF. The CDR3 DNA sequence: TGTGCCACCAGCGCGATTCCGGGACAGGGCAAGCCCCAGCATTTT.

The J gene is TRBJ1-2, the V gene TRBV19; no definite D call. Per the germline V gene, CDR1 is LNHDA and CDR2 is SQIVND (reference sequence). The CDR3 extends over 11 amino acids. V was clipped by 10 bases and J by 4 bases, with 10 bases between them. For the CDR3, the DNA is TGTGCCACCATGTCGGGCTATGGCTACACCTTC. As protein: CATMSGYGYTF.

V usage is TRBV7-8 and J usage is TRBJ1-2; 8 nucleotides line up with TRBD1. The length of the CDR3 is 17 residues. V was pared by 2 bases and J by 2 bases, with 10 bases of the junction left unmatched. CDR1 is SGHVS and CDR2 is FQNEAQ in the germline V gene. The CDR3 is CASSLQGAGVSNYGYTF. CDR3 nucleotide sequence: TGTGCCAGCAGCTTACAGGGGGCCGGCGTTAGCAACTATGGCTACACCTTC.

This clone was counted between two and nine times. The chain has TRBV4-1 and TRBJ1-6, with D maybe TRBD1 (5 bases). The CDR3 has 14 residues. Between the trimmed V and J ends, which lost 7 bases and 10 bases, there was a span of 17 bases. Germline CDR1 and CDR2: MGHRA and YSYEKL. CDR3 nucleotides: TGCGCCAGCACACTTCGAGAAGGGGAATCACCCCTCCACTTT. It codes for CASTLREGESPLHF.

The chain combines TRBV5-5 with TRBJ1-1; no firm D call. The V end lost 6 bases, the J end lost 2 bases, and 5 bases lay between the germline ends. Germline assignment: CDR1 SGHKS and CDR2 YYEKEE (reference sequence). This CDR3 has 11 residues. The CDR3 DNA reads TGTGCCAGCAACCTAAACACTGAAGCTTTCTTT. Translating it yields CASNLNTEAFF.

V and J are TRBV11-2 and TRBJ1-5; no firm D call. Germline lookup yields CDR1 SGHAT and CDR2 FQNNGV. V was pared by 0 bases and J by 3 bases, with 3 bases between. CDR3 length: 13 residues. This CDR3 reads CASSLEANQPQHF. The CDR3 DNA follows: TGTGCCAGCAGCTTAGAGGCCAATCAGCCCCAGCATTTT.

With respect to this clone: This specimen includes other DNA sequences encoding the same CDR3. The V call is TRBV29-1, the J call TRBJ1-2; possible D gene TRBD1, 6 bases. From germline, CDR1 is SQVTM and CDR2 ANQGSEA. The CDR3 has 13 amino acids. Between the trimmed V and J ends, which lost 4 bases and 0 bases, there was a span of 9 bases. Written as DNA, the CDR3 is TGCAGCGTTGGGCAGGGGACTAACTATGGCTACACCTTC. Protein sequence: CSVGQGTNYGYTF.

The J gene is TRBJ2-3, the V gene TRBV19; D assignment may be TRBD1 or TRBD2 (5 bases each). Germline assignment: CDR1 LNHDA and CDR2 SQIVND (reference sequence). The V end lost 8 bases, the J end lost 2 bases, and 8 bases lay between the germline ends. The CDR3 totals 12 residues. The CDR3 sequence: CASLGDTDTQYF. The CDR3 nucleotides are TGTGCCAGTTTGGGGGACACAGATACGCAGTATTTT.

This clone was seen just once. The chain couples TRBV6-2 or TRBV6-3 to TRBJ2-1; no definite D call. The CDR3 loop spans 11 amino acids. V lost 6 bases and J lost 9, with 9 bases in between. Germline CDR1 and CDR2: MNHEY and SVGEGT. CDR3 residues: CASSHHPEQFF. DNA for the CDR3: TGTGCCAGCAGCCACCATCCTGAGCAGTTCTTC.

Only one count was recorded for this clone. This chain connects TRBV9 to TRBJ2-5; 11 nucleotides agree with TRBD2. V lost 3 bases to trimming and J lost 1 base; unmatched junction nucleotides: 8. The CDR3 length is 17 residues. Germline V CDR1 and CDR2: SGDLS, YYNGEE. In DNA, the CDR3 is TGTGCCAGCAGCGGGGCCGGGACTAGCGGACCCCAAGAGACCCAGTACTTC. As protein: CASSGAGTSGPQETQYF. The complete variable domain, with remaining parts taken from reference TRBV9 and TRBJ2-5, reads DSGVTQTPKHLITATGQRVTLRCSPRSGDLSVYWYQQSLDQGLQFLIQYYNGEERAKGNILERFSAQQFPDLHSELNLSSLELGDSALYFCASSGAGTSGPQETQYFGPGTRLLVL.

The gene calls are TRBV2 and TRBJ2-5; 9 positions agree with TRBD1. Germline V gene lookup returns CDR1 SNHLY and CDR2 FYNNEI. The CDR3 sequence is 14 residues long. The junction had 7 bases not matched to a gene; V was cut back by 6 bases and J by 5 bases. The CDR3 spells CASRGGQGTETQYF. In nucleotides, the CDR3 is TGTGCCAGCAGAGGAGGACAGGGGACGGAGACCCAGTACTTC.

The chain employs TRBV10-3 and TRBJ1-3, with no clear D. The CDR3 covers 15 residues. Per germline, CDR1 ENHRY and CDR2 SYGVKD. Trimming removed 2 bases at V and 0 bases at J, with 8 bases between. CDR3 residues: CAISEIRSSGNTIYF. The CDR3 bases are TGTGCCATCAGTGAGATCAGGTCCTCTGGAAACACCATATATTTT.

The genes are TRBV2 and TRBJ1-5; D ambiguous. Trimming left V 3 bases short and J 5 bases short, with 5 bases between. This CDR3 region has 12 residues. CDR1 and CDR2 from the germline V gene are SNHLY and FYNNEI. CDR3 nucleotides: TGTGCCAGCAGTGACCTTCATCAGCCCCAGCATTTT. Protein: CASSDLHQPQHF.

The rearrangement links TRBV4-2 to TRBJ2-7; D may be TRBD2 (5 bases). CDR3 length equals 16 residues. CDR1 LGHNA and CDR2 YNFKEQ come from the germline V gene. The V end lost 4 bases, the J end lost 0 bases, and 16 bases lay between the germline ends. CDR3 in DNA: TGTGCCAGCAGCCCTCTTGAGACTACACCCTCCTACGAGCAGTACTTC. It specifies CASSPLETTPSYEQYF.

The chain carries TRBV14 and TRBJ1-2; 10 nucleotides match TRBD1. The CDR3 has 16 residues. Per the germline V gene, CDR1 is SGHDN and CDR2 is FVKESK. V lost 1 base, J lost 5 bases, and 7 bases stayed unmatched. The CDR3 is CASSQGQGALAYGYTF. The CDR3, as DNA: TGTGCCAGCAGCCAAGGACAGGGGGCATTGGCGTATGGCTACACCTTC.

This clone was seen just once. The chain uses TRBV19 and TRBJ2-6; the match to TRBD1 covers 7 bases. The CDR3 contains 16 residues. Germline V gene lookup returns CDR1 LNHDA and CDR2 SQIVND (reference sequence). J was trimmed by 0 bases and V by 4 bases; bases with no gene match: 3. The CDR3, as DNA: TGTGCCAGTAGTACACCAGGGGGCTCTGGGGCCAACGTCCTGACTTTC. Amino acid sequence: CASSTPGGSGANVLTF.

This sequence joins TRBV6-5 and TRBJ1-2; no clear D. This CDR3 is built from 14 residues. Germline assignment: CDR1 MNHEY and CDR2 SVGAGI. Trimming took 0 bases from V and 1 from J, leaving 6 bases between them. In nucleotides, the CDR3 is TGTGCCAGCAGTTACTCGATGGTTAACTATGGCTACACCTTC. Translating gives CASSYSMVNYGYTF.

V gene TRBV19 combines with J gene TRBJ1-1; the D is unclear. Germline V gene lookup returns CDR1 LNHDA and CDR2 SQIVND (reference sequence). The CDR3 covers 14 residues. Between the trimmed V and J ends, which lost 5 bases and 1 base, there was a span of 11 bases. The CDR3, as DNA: TGTGCCAGTAGTTTCCAGACTCCGAACACTGAAGCTTTCTTT. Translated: CASSFQTPNTEAFF. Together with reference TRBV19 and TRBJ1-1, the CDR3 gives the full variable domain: DGGITQSPKYLFRKEGQNVTLSCEQNLNHDAMYWYRQDPGQGLRLIYYSQIVNDFQKGDIAEGYSVSREKKESFPLTVTSAQKNPTAFYLCASSFQTPNTEAFFGQGTRLTVV.

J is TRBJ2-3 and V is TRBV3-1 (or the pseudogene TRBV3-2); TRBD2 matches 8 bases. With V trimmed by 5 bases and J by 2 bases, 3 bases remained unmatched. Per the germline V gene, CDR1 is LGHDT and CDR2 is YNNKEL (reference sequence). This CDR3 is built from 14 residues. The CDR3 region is CASSLAGYTDTQYF. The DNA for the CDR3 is TGTGCCAGCAGCTTAGCGGGGTACACAGATACGCAGTATTTT.